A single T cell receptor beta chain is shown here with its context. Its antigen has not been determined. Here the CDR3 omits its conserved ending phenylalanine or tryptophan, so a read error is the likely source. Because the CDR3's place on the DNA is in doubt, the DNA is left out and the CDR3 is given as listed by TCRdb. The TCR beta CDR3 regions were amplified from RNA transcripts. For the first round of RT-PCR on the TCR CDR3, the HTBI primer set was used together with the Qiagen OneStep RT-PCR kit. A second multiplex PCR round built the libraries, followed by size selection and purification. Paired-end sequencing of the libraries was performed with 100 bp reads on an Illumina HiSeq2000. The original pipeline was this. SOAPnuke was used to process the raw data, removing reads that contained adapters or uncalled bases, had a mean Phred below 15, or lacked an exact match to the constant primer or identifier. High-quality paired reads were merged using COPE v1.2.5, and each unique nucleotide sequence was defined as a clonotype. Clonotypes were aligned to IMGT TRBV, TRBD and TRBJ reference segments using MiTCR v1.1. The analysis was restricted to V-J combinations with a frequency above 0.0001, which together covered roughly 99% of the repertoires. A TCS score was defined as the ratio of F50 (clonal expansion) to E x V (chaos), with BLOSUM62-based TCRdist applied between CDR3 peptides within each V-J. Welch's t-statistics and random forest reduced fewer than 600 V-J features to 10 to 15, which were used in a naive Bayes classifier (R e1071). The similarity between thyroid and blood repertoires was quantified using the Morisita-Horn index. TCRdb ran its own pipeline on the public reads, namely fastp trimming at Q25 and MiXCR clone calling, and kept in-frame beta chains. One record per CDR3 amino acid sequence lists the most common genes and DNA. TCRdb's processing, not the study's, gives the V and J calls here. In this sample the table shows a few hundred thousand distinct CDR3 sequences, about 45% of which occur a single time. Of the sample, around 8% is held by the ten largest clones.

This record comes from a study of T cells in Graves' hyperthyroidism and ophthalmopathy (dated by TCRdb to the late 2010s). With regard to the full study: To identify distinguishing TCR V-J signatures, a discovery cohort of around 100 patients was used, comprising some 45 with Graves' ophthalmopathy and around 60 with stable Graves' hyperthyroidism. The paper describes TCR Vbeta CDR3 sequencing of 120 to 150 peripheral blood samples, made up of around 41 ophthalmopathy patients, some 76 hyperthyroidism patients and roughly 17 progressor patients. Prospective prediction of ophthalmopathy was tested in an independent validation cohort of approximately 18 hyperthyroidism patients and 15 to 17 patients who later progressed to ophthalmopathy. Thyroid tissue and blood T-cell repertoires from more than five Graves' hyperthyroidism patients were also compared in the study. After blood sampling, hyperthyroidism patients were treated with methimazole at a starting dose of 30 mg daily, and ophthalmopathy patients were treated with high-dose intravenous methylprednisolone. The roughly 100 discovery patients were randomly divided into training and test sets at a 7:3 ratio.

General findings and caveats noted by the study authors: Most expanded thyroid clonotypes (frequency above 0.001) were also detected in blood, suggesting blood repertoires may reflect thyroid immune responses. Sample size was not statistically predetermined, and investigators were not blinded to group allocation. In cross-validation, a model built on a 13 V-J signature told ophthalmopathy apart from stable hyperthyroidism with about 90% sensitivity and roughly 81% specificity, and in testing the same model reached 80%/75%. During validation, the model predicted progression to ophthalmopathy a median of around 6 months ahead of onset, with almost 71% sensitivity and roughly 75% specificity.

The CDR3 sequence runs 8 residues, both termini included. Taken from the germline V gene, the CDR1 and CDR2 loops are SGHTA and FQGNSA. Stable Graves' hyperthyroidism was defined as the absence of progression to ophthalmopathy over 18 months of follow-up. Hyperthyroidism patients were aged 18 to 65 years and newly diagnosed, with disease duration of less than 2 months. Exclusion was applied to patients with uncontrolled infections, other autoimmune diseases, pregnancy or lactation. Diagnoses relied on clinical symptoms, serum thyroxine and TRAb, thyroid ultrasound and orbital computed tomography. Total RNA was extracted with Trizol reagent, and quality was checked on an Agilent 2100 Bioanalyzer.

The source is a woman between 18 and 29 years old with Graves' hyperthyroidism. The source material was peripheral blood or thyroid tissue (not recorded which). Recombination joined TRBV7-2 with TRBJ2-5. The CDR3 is CASSSLLP.